A single T cell receptor beta chain is shown here with its context. In this sample, this clonotype turned up a few times. The antigen it binds to is not known. Per-base quality was not reported, and no clone a single base away is much larger than it. TCR cDNA was synthesized by 5'RACE template switching, which introduced a universal primer site and unique molecular identifiers. cDNA synthesis was primed from both the TCR alpha and TCR beta constant segments. Library amplification involved two PCR steps, and the second step added sample barcodes and sequencing adapters. Sequencing of the libraries was done on either Illumina HiSeq 2500 (2x100 bp) or NovaSeq (2x150 bp). The study's own analysis went as follows. Demultiplexing of reads and collapsing into UMI consensus sequences were performed with MIGEC, and V(D)J alignment was carried out with MiXCR. Clonotypes responding to the vaccine were identified with edgeR on replicate PBMC samples, with the criteria of FDR below 0.01 and a log2 fold change above 5 up to day 15. Bulk clonotypes were assigned CD4 or CD8 identity according to which sequenced CD4 or CD8 repertoire held them at higher abundance. Through fastp at Q25 and MiXCR, TCRdb rebuilt clones from the public reads, retaining in-frame beta chains. CDR3 protein sequences are deduplicated, and each keeps its most common genes and DNA. TCRdb's processing, not the study's, gives the V and J calls here. In all, the sample holds hundreds of thousands of distinct CDR3 sequences, and about 13% of those were seen once. In total, the top ten clones hold around 15% of the sample.

Taken from cysteine to phenylalanine, the CDR3 has 13 residues. Solely the CDR3 DNA is kept, with 39 bases framed from the first base. Sequences SGHRS (CDR1) and YFSETQ (CDR2) are obtained from the germline V gene. Relative to germline, V is 5 bases shorter and J is 0 bases shorter, with 8 bases between their ends. Taken with the paper, the label for treatment or condition translates to: live attenuated yellow fever vaccine strain. At each blood-draw timepoint, two biological replicates of bulk PBMCs were collected. PBMCs were isolated from peripheral blood using a standard Ficoll-Paque protocol. RNA was extracted with TriZol from bulk PBMCs, CD4 and CD8 fractions, and dextramer-positive and dextramer-negative fractions. These data come from a study of T cells after yellow fever vaccination (dated by TCRdb to 2018 to 2020). As for the study more broadly: The SMART-Seq v4 Ultra Low Input RNA kit was used to prepare libraries from fractions with low cell numbers. To follow T-cell clones before and after primary and booster YFV17D yellow fever vaccination, bulk TCR alpha and beta repertoires were sequenced over time. The cohort comprised two healthy male donors, one aged 18 to 30 and one aged 30 to 40 years. Blood was collected at multiple timepoints before and after primary and secondary immunization, and bulk PBMC replicates and cell subsets were isolated.

What the research found in general, with its limitations: Only a couple of donors were included in the study, so the extent to which the findings can be generalized is limited. The secondary T-cell response was found to be weaker but faster than the primary response, with a peak reached on day 5 rather than on day 15. After the booster, most clones that had expanded after primary vaccination were detected again (about 95% of CD4 and under 90% of CD8), suggesting broad maintenance of memory. A small share of clonotypes occurred in both CD4 and CD8 compartments, likely arising from convergent recombination. Because abundant contaminating clonotypes from the bulk population could be contained in FACS-sorted repertoires, computational filtering was required.

This receptor chain uses TRBV5-1 and TRBJ2-5; the D gene is perhaps TRBD1 or TRBD2, as each covers 5 bases. This sequence originates from a man aged 25-45 years who received the YFV17D yellow fever vaccine. Material: PBMCs, obtained on the day of the yellow fever booster vaccination. The nucleotides are TGCGCCAGCAGGTGGGGGAACCAAGAGACCCAGTACTTC. Protein translation: CASRWGNQETQYF.